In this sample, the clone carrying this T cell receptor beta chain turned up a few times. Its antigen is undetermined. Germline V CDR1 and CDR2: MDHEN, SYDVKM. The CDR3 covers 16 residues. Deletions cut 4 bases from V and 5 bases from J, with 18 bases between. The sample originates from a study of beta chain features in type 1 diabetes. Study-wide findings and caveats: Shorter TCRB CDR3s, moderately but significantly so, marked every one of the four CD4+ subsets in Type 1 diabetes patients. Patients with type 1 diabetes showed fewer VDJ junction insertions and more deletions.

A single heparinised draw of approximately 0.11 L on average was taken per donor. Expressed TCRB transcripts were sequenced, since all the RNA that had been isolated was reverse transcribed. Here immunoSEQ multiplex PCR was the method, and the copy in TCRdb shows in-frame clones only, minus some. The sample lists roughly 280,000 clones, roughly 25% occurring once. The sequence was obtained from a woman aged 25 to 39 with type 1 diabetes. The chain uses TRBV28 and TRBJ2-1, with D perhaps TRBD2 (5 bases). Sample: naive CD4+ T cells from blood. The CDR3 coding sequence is TGTGCCAGCAGTTCCGGTGGGGAGACCAAAAACAATGAGCAGTTCTTC. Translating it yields CASSSGGETKNNEQFF.